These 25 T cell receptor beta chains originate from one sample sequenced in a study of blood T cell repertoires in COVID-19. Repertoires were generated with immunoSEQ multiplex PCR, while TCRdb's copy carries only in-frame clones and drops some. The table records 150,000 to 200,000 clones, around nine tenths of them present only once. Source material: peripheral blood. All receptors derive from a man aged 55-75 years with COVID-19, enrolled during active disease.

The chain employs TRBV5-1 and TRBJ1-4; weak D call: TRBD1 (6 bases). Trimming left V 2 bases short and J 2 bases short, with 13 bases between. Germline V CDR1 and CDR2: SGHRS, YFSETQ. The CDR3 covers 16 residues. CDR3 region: CASSFTDSFTNEKLFF. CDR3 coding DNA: TGCGCCAGCAGCTTTACGGACAGTTTTACTAATGAAAAACTGTTTTTT. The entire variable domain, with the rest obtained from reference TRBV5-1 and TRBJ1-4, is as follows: KAGVTQTPRYLIKTRGQQVTLSCSPISGHRSVSWYQQTPGQGLQFLFEYFSETQRNKGNFPGRFSGRQFSNSRSEMNVSTLELGDSALYLCASSFTDSFTNEKLFFGSGTQLSVL.

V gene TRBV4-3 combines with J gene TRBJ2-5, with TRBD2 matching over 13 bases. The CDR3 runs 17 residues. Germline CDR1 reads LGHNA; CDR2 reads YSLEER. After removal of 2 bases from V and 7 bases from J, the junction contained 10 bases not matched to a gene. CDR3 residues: CASSQSWTSGSGVTQYF. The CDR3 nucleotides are TGCGCCAGCAGCCAATCCTGGACTAGCGGGAGTGGGGTGACCCAGTACTTC.

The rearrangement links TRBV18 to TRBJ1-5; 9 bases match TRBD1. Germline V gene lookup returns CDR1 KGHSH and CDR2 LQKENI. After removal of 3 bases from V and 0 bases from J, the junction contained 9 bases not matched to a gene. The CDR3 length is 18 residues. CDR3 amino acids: CASSPRTGVPYSNQPQHF. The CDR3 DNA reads TGTGCCAGCTCACCCCGGACAGGGGTCCCCTATAGCAATCAGCCCCAGCATTTT.

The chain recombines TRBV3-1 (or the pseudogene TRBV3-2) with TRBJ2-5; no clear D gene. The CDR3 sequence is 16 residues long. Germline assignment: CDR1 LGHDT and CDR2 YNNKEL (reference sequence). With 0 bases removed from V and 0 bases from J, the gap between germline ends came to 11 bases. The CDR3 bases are TGTGCCAGCAGCCAAGATCGCACAGACGACCAAGAGACCCAGTACTTC. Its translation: CASSQDRTDDQETQYF.

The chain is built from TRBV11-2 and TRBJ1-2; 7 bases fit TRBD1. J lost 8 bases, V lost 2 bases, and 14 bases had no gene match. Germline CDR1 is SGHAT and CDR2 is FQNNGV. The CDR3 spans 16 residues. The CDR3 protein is CASSLSFAAGGLGYTF. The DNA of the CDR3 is TGTGCCAGCAGCTTAAGTTTCGCCGCAGGGGGGTTGGGCTACACCTTC.

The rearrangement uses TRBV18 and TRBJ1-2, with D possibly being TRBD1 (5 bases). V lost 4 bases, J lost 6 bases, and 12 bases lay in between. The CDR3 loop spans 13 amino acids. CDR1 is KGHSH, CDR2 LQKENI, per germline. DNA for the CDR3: TGTGCCAGCTCACAGACAGCGGGAGATGGCTACACCTTC. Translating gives CASSQTAGDGYTF.

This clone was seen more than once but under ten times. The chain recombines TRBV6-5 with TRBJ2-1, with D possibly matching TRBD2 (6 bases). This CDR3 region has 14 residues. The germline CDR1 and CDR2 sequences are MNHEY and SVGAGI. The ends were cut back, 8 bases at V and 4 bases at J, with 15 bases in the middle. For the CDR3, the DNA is TGTGCCAGCGGTCGGGACTCAGTTTACAATGAGCAGTTCTTC. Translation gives CASGRDSVYNEQFF.

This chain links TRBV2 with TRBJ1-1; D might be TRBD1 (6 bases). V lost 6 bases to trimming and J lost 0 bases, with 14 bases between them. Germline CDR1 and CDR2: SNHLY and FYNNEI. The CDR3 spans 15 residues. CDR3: CASRPLAGVNTEAFF. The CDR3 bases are TGTGCCAGCAGGCCCCTGGCAGGGGTGAACACTGAAGCTTTCTTT.

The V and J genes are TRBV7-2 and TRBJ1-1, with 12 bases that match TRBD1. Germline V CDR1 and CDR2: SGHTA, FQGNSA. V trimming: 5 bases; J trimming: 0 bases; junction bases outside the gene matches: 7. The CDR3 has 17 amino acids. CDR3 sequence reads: CASSLSGTGGLNTEAFF. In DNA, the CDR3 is TGTGCCAGCAGCCTTTCCGGGACAGGGGGCTTGAACACTGAAGCTTTCTTT.

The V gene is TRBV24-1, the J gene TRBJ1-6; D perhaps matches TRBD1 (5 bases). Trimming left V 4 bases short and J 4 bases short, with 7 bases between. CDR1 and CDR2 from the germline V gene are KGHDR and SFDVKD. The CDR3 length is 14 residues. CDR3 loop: CATSEGGYNSPLHF. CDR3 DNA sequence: TGTGCCACCAGTGAGGGGGGGTATAATTCACCCCTCCACTTT.

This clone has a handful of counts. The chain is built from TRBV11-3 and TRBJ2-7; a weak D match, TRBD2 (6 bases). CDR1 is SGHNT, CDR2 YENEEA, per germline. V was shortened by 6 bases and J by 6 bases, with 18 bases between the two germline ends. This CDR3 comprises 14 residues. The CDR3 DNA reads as TGTGCCAGCAGTAGGAGGGGTACAGGTCGCGAGCAGTACTTC. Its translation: CASSRRGTGREQYF.

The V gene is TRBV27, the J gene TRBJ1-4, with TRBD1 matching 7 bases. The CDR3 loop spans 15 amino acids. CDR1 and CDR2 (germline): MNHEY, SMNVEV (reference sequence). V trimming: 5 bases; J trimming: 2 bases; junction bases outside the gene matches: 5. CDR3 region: CASSEQGITNEKLFF. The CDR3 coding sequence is TGTGCCAGCAGTGAACAGGGGATTACTAATGAAAAACTGTTTTTT.

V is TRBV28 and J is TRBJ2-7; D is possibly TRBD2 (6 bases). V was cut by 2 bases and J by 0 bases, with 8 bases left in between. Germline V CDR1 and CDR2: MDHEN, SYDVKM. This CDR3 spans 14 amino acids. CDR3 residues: CASSLAGSSYEQYF. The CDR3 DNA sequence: TGTGCCAGCAGTTTAGCGGGGAGCTCCTACGAGCAGTACTTC. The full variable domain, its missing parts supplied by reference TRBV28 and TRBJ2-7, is DVKVTQSSRYLVKRTGEKVFLECVQDMDHENMFWYRQDPGLGLRLIYFSYDVKMKEKGDIPEGYSVSREKKERFSLILESASTNQTSMYLCASSLAGSSYEQYFGPGTRLTVT.

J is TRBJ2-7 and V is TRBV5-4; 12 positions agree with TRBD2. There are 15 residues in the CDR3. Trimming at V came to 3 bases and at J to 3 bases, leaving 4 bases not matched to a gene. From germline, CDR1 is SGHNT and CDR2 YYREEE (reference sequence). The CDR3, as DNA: TGTGCCAGCAGCTCAGGACTAGCGGGATACTACGAGCAGTACTTC. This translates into CASSSGLAGYYEQYF.

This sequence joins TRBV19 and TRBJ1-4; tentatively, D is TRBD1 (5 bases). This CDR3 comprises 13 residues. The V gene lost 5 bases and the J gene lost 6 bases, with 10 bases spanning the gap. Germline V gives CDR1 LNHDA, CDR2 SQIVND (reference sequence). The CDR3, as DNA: TGTGCCAGTAGTCCAGGGTTGGATGAAAAACTGTTTTTT. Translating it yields CASSPGLDEKLFF.

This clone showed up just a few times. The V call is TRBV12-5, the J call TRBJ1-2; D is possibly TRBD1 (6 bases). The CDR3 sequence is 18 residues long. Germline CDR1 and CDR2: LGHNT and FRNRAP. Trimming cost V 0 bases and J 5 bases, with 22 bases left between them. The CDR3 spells CASGLVLGQGTYTYGYTF. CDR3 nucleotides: TGTGCTAGTGGTTTGGTACTAGGGCAGGGGACGTATACTTATGGCTACACCTTC.

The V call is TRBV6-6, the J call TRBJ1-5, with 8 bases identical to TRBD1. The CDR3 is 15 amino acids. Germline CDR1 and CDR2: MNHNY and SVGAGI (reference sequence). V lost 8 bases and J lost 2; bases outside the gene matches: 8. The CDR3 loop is CASLRDRYGNQPQHF. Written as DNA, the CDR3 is TGTGCCAGCCTACGGGACAGGTACGGCAATCAGCCCCAGCATTTT.

The CDR3 protein is CASRPPGSMNTEAFF. The CDR3, as DNA: TGTGCCAGCAGACCGCCAGGAAGTATGAACACTGAAGCTTTCTTT. The rearrangement joins TRBV9 to TRBJ1-1; D uncertain. V shed 5 bases and J shed 0 bases, with 14 bases lying between them. There are 15 residues in the CDR3. Germline lookup yields CDR1 SGDLS and CDR2 YYNGEE. The full variable domain, completed using reference TRBV9 and TRBJ1-1, is DSGVTQTPKHLITATGQRVTLRCSPRSGDLSVYWYQQSLDQGLQFLIQYYNGEERAKGNILERFSAQQFPDLHSELNLSSLELGDSALYFCASRPPGSMNTEAFFGQGTRLTVV.

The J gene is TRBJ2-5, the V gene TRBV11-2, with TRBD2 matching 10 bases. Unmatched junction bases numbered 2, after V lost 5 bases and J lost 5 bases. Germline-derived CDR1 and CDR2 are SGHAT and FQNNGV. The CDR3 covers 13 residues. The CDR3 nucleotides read TGTGCCAGCAGCACGACTAGCGGGGAGACCCAGTACTTC. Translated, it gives CASSTTSGETQYF.

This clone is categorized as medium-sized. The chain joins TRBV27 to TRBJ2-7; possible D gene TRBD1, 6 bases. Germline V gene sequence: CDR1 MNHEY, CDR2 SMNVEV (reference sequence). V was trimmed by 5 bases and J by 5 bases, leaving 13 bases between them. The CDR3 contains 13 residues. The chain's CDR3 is CASSPQGSHEQYF. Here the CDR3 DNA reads TGTGCCAGCAGTCCCCAGGGGTCCCACGAGCAGTACTTC.

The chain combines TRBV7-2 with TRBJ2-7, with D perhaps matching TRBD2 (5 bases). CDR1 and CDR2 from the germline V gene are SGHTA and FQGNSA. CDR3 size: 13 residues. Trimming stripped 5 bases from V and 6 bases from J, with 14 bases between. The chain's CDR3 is CASSGRAGLEQYF. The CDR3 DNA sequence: TGTGCCAGCAGCGGGAGAGCAGGCCTCGAGCAGTACTTC.

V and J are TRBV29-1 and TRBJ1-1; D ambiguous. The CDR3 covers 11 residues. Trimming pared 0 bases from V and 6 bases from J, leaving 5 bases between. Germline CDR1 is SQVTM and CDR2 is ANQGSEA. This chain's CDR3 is CSVEDRAEAFF. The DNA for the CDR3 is TGCAGCGTTGAAGATCGGGCTGAAGCTTTCTTT.

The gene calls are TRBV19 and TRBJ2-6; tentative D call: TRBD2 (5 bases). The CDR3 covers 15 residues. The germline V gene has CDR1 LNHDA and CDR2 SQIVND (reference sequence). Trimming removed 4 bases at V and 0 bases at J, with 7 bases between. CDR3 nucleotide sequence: TGTGCCAGTAGTAGGCGGGCCTCTGGGGCCAACGTCCTGACTTTC. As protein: CASSRRASGANVLTF. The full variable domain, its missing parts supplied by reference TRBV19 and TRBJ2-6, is DGGITQSPKYLFRKEGQNVTLSCEQNLNHDAMYWYRQDPGQGLRLIYYSQIVNDFQKGDIAEGYSVSREKKESFPLTVTSAQKNPTAFYLCASSRRASGANVLTFGAGSRLTVL.

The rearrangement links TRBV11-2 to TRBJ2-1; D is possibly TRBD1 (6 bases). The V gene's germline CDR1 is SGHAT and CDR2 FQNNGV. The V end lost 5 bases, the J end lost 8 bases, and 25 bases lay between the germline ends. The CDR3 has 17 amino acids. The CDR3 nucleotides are TGTGCCAGCAGCCCCCGTTTGATACAGGGCCCTCTGGATGAGCAGTTCTTC. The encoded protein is CASSPRLIQGPLDEQFF.

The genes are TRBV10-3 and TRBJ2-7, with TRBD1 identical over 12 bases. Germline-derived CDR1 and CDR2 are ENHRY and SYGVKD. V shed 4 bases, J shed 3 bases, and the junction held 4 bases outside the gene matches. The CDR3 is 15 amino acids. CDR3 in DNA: TGTGCCATCAGTGGGGGGACAGGGGGCTTCTACGAGCAGTACTTC. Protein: CAISGGTGGFYEQYF.